This T cell receptor beta chain stems from a study of shared clonotypes between healthy human individuals. Study at large: CD8 memory received one plate per donor, CD8 naive two, CD4 memory three and CD4 naive three.

The V end lost 0 bases, the J end lost 2 bases, and 8 bases lay between the germline ends. Germline V gene lookup returns CDR1 SGHDT and CDR2 YYEEEE. This CDR3 region has 14 residues. Overall study findings and caveats: In this cohort, only blood was sampled, and tissue repertoires likely differ.

Clones were sequenced by immunoSEQ multiplex PCR, and TCRdb holds only the in-frame ones, with some missing. The sample has some 2 million clones; 95% are singletons. Note on this clone: Its target is unknown.

The material sequenced was naive CD4+ T cells sorted from blood. As for subset: CD45RA+ positively selected. This receptor was identified in a man between 18 and 35 years old in good health. This chain uses TRBV5-6 with TRBJ2-5; the D is unclear. DNA of the CDR3: TGTGCCAGCAGCTTGGGCGCGCTGCAAGAGACCCAGTACTTC. Translated: CASSLGALQETQYF.